A selection of T cell receptor beta chains follows, all from one sample in a study of T-cell memory formation after mild COVID-19. TCRdb used MiXCR to reprocess the 5' RACE reads, holding one entry per CDR3 protein. The sample records roughly 580,000 distinct CDR3 sequences, 18% being singletons. Sequencing was done on a sample of PBMCs or a T cell subset sorted from them (not recorded which). Receptors were obtained from an adult woman who had mild COVID-19 (a few samples of this study predate the infection). Cell type and time point are not known. The CDR3 runs from the conserved cysteine through the conserved F or W. The order of the fields is V gene, clone size, CDR3 protein. Expanded clones are given a class, and other clones once, few, many or no size at all.

v_gene: TRBV19
abundance: -
CDR3aa: CASSLTGTPSNQPQHF

v_gene: TRBV6-6
abundance: few
CDR3aa: CASRPLAGVSTDTQYF

v_gene: TRBV5-1
abundance: -
CDR3aa: CASSGGTGDTEAFF

v_gene: TRBV4-3
abundance: -
CDR3aa: CASSHWGRDKGEQYF

v_gene: TRBV28
abundance: few
CDR3aa: CASSFSLEQYF

v_gene: TRBV3-1
abundance: -
CDR3aa: CASSPRWTSYQETQYF

v_gene: TRBV7-2
abundance: many
CDR3aa: CASSLAQGTQETQYF

v_gene: TRBV12-3/TRBV12-4
abundance: few
CDR3aa: CASNHLQGTRADTQYF

v_gene: TRBV4-3
abundance: few
CDR3aa: CASSQDGGTGTEAFF

v_gene: TRBV19
abundance: few
CDR3aa: CASSTDWEQYF

v_gene: TRBV7-3
abundance: few
CDR3aa: CASSYQAGTAGLGTQYF

v_gene: TRBV18
abundance: few
CDR3aa: CASSPPAGTTSYNEQFF

v_gene: TRBV6-6
abundance: -
CDR3aa: CASGIGAGGHTDTQYF

v_gene: TRBV7-3
abundance: -
CDR3aa: CASSFKRTGELFF

v_gene: TRBV20-1
abundance: few
CDR3aa: CSARAVRWGNYGYTF

v_gene: TRBV18
abundance: few
CDR3aa: CASSQGSGETQYF

v_gene: TRBV5-1
abundance: many
CDR3aa: CASSSGTLLEQYF

v_gene: TRBV7-9
abundance: few
CDR3aa: CASSFWTSGYNEQFF

v_gene: TRBV12-3/TRBV12-4
abundance: -
CDR3aa: CASSYQGAYEQFF

v_gene: TRBV5-6
abundance: few
CDR3aa: CASSLADRRNTEAFF

v_gene: TRBV15
abundance: -
CDR3aa: CATSAEQRRGTQHF

v_gene: TRBV10-3
abundance: -
CDR3aa: CAISDPPGGTGELFF

v_gene: TRBV12-3/TRBV12-4
abundance: -
CDR3aa: CASSELAGVSNEQFF

v_gene: TRBV5-6
abundance: -
CDR3aa: CASSIPRGSETQYF

v_gene: TRBV25-1
abundance: few
CDR3aa: CASSRDRGPTEAFF

v_gene: TRBV12-3/TRBV12-4
abundance: few
CDR3aa: CASSQGGAGELFF

v_gene: TRBV7-2
abundance: few
CDR3aa: CASSKRPPNTGELFF

v_gene: TRBV5-1
abundance: few
CDR3aa: CASSLFQGQQETQYF

v_gene: TRBV5-1
abundance: many
CDR3aa: CASSPGGQGNNEQFF

v_gene: TRBV20-1
abundance: few
CDR3aa: CSARGVFSGTPSNQPQHF

v_gene: TRBV24-1
abundance: -
CDR3aa: CATSDLTVDYGYTF

v_gene: TRBV18
abundance: -
CDR3aa: CASSPPQGPSYNEQFF

v_gene: TRBV7-2
abundance: many
CDR3aa: CASRGLAGKTDTQYF

v_gene: TRBV7-9
abundance: few
CDR3aa: CASSPGAGSSYNEQFF

v_gene: TRBV9
abundance: -
CDR3aa: CASSVGGAKNIQYF

v_gene: TRBV5-1
abundance: few
CDR3aa: CASSLRQTTDTQYF

v_gene: TRBV21-1
abundance: few
CDR3aa: CASSKSGLAGGPWNEQFF

v_gene: TRBV7-2
abundance: -
CDR3aa: CASSSWRRETQYF

v_gene: TRBV10-3
abundance: few
CDR3aa: CAISGDSGGFGEQFF

v_gene: TRBV30
abundance: few
CDR3aa: CAWSFTTSSYEQYF

v_gene: TRBV5-4
abundance: once
CDR3aa: CASSLGLAHQETQYF

v_gene: TRBV7-2
abundance: -
CDR3aa: CASSLRRLAGGRNTQYF

v_gene: TRBV4-2
abundance: few
CDR3aa: CASSRALGQSTQETQYF

v_gene: TRBV20-1
abundance: few
CDR3aa: CSARDHSTGNYEQYF

v_gene: TRBV25-1
abundance: many
CDR3aa: CASSESQDGVQEQYF

v_gene: TRBV11-3
abundance: -
CDR3aa: CASSLGQGAFNIQYF

v_gene: TRBV15
abundance: few
CDR3aa: CATSRVGGSGANVLTF

v_gene: TRBV12-3/TRBV12-4
abundance: -
CDR3aa: CASSSLRQAQETQYF

v_gene: TRBV24-1
abundance: few
CDR3aa: CATSDRQGYEQYF

v_gene: TRBV11-2
abundance: -
CDR3aa: CASSLDPRRGKGTQYF